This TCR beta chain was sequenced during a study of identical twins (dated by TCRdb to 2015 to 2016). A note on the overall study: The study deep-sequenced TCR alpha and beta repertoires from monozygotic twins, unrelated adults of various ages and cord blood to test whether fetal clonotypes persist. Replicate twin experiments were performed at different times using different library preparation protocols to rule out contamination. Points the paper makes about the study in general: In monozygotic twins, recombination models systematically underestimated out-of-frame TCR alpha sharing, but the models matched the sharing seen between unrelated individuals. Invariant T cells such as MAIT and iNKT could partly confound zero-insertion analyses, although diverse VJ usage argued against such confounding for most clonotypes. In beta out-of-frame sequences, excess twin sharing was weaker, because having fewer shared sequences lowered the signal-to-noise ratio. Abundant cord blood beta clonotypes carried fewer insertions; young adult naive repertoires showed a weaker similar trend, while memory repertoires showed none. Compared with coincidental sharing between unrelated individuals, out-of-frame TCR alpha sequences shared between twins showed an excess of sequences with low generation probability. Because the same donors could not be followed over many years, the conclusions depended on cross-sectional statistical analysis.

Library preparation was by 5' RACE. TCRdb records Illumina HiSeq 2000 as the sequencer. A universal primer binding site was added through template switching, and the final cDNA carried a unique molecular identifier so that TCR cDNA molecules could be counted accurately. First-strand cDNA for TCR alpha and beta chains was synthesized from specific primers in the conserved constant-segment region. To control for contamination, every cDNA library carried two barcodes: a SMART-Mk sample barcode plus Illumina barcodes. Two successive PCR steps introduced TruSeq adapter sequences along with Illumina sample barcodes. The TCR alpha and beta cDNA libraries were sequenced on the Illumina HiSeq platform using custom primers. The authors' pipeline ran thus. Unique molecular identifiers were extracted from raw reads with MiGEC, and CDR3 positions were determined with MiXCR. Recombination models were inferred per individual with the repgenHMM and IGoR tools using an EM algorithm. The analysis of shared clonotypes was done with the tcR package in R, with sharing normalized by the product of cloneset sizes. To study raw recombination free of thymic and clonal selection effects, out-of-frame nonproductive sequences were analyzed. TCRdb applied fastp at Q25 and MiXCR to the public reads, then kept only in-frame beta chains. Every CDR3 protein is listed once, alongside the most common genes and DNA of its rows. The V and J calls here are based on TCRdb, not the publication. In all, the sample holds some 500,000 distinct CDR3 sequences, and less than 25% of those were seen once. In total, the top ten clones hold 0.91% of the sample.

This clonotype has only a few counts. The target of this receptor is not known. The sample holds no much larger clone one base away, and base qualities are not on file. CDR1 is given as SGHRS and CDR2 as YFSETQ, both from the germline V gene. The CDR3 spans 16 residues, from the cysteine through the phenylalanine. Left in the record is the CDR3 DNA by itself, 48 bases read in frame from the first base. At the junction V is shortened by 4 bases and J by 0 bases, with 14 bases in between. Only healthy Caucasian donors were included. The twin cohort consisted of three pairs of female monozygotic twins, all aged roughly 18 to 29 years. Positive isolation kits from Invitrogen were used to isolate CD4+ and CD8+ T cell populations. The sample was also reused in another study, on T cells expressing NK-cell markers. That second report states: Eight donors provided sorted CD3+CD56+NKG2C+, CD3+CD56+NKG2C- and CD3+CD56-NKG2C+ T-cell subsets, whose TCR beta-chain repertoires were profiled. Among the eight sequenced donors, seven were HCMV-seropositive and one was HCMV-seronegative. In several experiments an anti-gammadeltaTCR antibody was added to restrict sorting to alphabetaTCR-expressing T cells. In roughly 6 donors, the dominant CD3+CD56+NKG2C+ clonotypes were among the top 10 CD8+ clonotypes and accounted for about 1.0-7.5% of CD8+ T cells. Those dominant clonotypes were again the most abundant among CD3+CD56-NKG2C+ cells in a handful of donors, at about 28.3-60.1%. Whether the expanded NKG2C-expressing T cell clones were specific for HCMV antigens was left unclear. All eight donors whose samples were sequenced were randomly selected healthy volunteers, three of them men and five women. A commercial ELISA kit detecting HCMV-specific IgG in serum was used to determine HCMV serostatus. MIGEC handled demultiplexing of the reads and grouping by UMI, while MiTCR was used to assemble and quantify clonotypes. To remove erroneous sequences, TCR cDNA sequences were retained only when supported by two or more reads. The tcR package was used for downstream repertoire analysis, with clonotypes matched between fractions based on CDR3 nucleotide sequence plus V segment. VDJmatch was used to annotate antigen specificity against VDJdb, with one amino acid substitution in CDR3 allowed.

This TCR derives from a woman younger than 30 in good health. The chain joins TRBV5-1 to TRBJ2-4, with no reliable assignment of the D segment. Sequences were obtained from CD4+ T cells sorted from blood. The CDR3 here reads CASSVDGSKAKNIQYF. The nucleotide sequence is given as TGCGCCAGCAGCGTGGACGGTTCTAAAGCCAAAAACATTCAGTACTTC.